The source of this T cell receptor (beta chain) is a study of T cells in Graves' hyperthyroidism and ophthalmopathy. RNA transcripts provided the source from which TCR beta CDR3 regions were amplified. The study used the HTBI primer set for a first-round RT-PCR of the TCR CDR3. TCRdb re-analysed the multiplex PCR reads in MiXCR, keeping a single row per CDR3 protein. Here the sample spans 300,000 or so distinct CDR3 sequences, over 15% being singletons. In germline, CDR1 is MNHEY, CDR2 SVGEGT. After removal of 2 bases from V and 3 bases from J, the junction contained 6 bases not matched to a gene. This CDR3 spans 16 amino acids.

This chain joins TRBV6-2 or TRBV6-3 and TRBJ2-3; 9 bases fit TRBD1. The source is a man aged 25 to 40 with Graves' hyperthyroidism. What was sequenced was blood. The CDR3 DNA sequence: TGTGCCAGCAGTTACCCGGACAGGGGAGGGACAGATACGCAGTATTTT. This sequence encodes CASSYPDRGGTDTQYF.